This TCR beta chain was profiled in a study of response to subunit inactivated influenza vaccine. Overall study findings and caveats: Researchers suggested that each seasonal influenza vaccination recruits few new T cells.

In its sample, this clonotype was seen many times. What it recognizes is unknown. Via MiXCR, TCRdb re-called the RT-PCR reads, giving one row per CDR3 protein. The sample holds roughly 700,000 distinct CDR3 sequences, 14% seen once. The origin of this receptor is a man in his fifties who received an inactivated influenza vaccine. This material consisted of PBMCs from blood, taken approximately 15 days before vaccination.

The CDR3 region is CATSRAGATQPQHF. The DNA of the CDR3 is TGTGCCACCAGCAGAGCAGGGGCCACCCAGCCCCAGCATTTT. The V call is TRBV15, the J call TRBJ1-5; weak D call: TRBD1 (6 bases). The V and J ends lost 1 base and 7 bases respectively, with 11 bases between them. Germline V gene sequence: CDR1 LNHNV, CDR2 YYDKDF (reference sequence). The CDR3 totals 14 residues.